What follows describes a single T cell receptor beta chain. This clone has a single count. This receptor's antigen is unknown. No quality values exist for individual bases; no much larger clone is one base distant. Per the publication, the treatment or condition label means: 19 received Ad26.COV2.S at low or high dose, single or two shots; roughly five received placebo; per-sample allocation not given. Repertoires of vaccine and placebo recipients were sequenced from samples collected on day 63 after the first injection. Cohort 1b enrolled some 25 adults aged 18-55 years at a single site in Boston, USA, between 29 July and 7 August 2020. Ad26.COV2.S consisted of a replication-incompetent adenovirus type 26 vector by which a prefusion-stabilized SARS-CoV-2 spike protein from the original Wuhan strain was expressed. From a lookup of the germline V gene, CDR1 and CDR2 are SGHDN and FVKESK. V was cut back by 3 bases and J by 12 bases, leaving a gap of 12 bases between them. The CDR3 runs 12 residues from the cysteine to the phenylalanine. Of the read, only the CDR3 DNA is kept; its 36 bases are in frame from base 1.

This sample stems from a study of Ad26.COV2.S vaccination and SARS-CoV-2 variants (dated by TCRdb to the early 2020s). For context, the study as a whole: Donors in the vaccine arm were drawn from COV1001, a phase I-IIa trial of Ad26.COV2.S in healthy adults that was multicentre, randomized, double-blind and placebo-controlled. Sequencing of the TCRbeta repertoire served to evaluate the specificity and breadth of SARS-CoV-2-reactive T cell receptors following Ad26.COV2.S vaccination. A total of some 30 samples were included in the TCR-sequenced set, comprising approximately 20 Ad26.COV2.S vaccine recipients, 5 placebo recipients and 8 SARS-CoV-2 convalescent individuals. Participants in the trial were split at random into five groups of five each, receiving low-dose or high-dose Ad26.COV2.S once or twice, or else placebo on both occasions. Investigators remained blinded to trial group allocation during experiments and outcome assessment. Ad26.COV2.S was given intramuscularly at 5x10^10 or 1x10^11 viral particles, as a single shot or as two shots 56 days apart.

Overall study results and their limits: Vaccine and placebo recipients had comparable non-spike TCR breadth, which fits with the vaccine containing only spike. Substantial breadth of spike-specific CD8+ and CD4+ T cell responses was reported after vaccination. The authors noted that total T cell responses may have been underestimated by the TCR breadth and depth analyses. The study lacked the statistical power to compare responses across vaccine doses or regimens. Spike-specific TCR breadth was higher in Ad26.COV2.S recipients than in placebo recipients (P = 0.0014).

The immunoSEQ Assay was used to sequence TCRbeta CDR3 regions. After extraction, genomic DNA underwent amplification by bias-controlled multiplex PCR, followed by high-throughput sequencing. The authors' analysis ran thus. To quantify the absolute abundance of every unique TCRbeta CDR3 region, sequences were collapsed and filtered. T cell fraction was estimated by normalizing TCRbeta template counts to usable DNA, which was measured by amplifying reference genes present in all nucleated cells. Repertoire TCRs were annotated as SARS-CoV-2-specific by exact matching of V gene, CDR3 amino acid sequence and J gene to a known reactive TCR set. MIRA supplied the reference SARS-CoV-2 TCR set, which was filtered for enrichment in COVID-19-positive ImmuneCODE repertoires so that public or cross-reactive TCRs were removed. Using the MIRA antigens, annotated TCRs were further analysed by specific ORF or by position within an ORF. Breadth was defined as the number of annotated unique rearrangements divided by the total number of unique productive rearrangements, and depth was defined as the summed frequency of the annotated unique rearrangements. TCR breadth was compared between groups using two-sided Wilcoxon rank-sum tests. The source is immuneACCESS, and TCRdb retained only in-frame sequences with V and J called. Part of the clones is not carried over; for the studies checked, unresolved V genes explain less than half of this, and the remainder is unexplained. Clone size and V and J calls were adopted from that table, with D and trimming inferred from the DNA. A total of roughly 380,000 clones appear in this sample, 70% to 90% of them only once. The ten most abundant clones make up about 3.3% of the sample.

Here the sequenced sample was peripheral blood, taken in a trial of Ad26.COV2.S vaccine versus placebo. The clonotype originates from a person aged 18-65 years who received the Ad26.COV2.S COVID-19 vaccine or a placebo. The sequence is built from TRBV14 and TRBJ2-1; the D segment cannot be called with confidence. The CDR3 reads CASSHSPLRQFF. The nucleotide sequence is TGTGCCAGCAGCCATTCCCCCCTAAGGCAGTTCTTC.